Listed below are T cell receptor beta chains from one sample, sequenced in a study of vaccination effects on CD4 cells after COVID-19. Sequencing used immunoSEQ multiplex PCR; TCRdb keeps in-frame clones, though not all of them. In the table there are 30,000 to 40,000 clones, 55% to 75% of which are singletons. These receptors' antigens are unknown. The sequencing here drew on CD4+ T cells from PBMCs cultured with SARS-CoV-2 spike peptides, taken before COVID-19 vaccination. Source of these receptors: a human donor who received a COVID-19 vaccine. CDR3s include the opening cysteine and the closing phenylalanine or tryptophan. The order of the fields is CDR3 length, J gene, D gene, clone size, V gene, CDR3 protein, CDR3 DNA. D genes are given only for firm matches. Clone size is not always given. Where it is, it says once, few, many or a class for expanded clones.

>15|TRBJ2-1|TRBD2|NA|TRBV7-8
CASSIAGGHYNEQFF
TGTGCCAGCAGCATAGCGGGGGGGCACTACAATGAGCAGTTCTTC
>13|TRBJ2-7|NA|once|TRBV6-5
CAIPLDSSYEQYF
TGTGCCATTCCATTAGACAGCTCCTACGAGCAGTACTTC
>15|TRBJ1-1|NA|NA|TRBV3-1/TRBV3-2
CASSHLLGTATEAFF
TGTGCCAGCAGCCATCTCCTTGGGACGGCCACTGAAGCTTTCTTT
>13|TRBJ2-7|TRBD1|NA|TRBV18
CASSPGQGQEQYF
TGTGCCAGCTCACCGGGACAGGGTCAGGAGCAGTACTTC
>15|TRBJ1-5|TRBD1|few|TRBV19
CASSRDSDSNQPQHF
TGTGCCAGTAGTAGGGACAGCGATAGCAATCAGCCCCAGCATTTT
>15|TRBJ2-1|NA|NA|TRBV18
CASSRYSGPYNEQFF
TGTGCCAGCTCACGGTACTCGGGACCCTACAATGAGCAGTTCTTC
>14|TRBJ2-2|NA|NA|TRBV2
CATRGTSNTGELFF
TGTGCCACCCGAGGGACTTCGAACACCGGGGAGCTGTTTTTT
>14|TRBJ1-1|TRBD1|NA|TRBV28
CASYLDRVNTEAFF
TGTGCCAGCTACCTCGACAGGGTGAACACTGAAGCTTTCTTT
>14|TRBJ1-1|TRBD1|NA|TRBV5-1
CASTPDRGYTEAFF
TGCGCCAGCACCCCGGACAGGGGGTATACTGAAGCTTTCTTT
>15|TRBJ1-2|NA|NA|TRBV7-9
CASSRVAGGNYGYTF
TGTGCCAGCAGCCGGGTCGCCGGGGGGAACTATGGCTACACCTTC
>15|TRBJ2-7|NA|NA|TRBV19
CASSIRGASSYEQYF
TGTGCCAGTAGTATCCGCGGTGCGAGCTCCTACGAGCAGTACTTC